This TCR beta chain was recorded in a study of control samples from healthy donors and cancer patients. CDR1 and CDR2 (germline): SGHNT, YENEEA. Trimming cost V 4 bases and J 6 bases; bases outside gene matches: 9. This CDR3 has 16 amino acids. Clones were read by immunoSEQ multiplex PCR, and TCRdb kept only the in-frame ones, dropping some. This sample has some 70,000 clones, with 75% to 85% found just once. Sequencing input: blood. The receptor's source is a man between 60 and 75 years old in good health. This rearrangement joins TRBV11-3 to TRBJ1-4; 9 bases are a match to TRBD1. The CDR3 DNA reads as TGTGCCAGCAGCTGGACTCGACAGGGGGAGGATGAAAAACTGTTTTTT. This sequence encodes CASSWTRQGEDEKLFF.